A single sample gave rise to the 6 T cell receptor beta chains below, sequenced in a study of technical replicates of blood from a few donors. The repertoire was sequenced with immunoSEQ multiplex PCR; TCRdb's copy has only in-frame clones and lacks some. The sample has fewer than 100,000 clones, 75% to 95% seen once. Source material: T cells isolated from PBMCs. These receptors were taken from a human donor in good health.

This chain links TRBV7-8 with TRBJ2-1; TRBD2 aligns across 7 bases. Germline values: CDR1 SGHVS, CDR2 FQNEAQ. V lost 0 bases to trimming and J lost 2 bases; unmatched junction nucleotides: 1. CDR3 length equals 15 residues. The CDR3 spells CASSLALAPYNEQFF. CDR3 nucleotides: TGTGCCAGCAGCTTAGCACTAGCGCCCTACAATGAGCAGTTCTTC.

The rearrangement joins TRBV4-1 to TRBJ2-7, with 12 positions matching TRBD1. Germline V gene lookup returns CDR1 MGHRA and CDR2 YSYEKL. The J segment lost 7 bases and the V segment lost 3 bases, leaving 10 bases of the junction unmatched. There are 16 residues in the CDR3. The DNA of the CDR3 is TGCGCCAGCAGCCATCTTCCGGGACAGGGGGCCGAGGAGCAGTACTTC. Translation gives CASSHLPGQGAEEQYF.

J is TRBJ1-5 and V is TRBV27; D is undetermined. V was pared by 8 bases and J by 6 bases, with 11 bases between. The CDR3 contains 12 residues. Germline lookup yields CDR1 MNHEY and CDR2 SMNVEV (reference sequence). The CDR3 protein is CASGGSAQPQHF. The CDR3 coding sequence is TGTGCCAGCGGAGGATCAGCTCAGCCCCAGCATTTT.

The rearrangement uses TRBV30 and TRBJ2-7; possible D gene TRBD1, 5 bases. The CDR3 extends over 15 amino acids. Trimming left V 1 base short and J 3 bases short, with 16 bases between. CDR1 is GTSNPN, CDR2 SVGIG, per germline (reference sequence). This CDR3 reads CAWSGSQGSFYEQYF. Written as DNA, the CDR3 is TGTGCCTGGAGTGGATCTCAGGGTAGCTTCTACGAGCAGTACTTC.

The chain has TRBV27 and TRBJ2-1; tentatively, D is TRBD2 (7 bases). CDR1 MNHEY and CDR2 SMNVEV come from the germline V gene (reference sequence). V dropped 0 bases and J dropped 3 bases, with 18 bases sitting between them. This CDR3 has 18 residues. The CDR3 here is CASSLSIGGVGYYNEQFF. DNA of the CDR3: TGTGCCAGCAGTTTATCGATAGGGGGGGTAGGGTACTACAATGAGCAGTTCTTC.

The chain couples TRBV30 to TRBJ1-3; D is undetermined. Trimming stripped 0 bases from V and 5 bases from J, with 8 bases between. CDR3 length: 13 residues. Germline V gene data show CDR1 as GTSNPN and CDR2 as SVGIG (reference sequence). The CDR3 here is CAWSVNSRNTIYF. The CDR3 DNA sequence: TGTGCCTGGAGTGTTAACAGTAGAAACACCATATATTTT.